This TCR beta chain was identified in a study of identical twins. Comments on this clonotype: Its cognate antigen is unknown.

Study-wide findings and caveats: Surplus twin overlap in beta out-of-frame sequences was less pronounced. The abundant beta clonotypes from cord blood had fewer insertions, and memory repertoires had none of this. Invariant MAIT and iNKT cells may have partly biased zero-insertion analyses.

CDR3 length: 18 amino acids. J was trimmed by 6 bases and V by 4 bases; bases with no gene match: 14. TCRdb used MiXCR to reprocess the 5' RACE reads, holding one entry per CDR3 protein. The sample records 300,000 to 400,000 distinct CDR3 sequences, roughly an eighth being singletons. This sample was shared with a second study, whose subject was yellow fever vaccine responses in identical twins.

The sequence was obtained from a woman between 18 and 30 years old in good health. The chain combines TRBV12-3 or TRBV12-4 with TRBJ2-1, with 11 bases matching TRBD2. The sequenced sample consisted of CD8+ T cells sorted from blood. The CDR3 DNA follows: TGTGCCAGCAGTTACTCACTAGCGGGGGAGCTCCTAAGCAATGAGCAGTTCTTC. Translating it yields CASSYSLAGELLSNEQFF.